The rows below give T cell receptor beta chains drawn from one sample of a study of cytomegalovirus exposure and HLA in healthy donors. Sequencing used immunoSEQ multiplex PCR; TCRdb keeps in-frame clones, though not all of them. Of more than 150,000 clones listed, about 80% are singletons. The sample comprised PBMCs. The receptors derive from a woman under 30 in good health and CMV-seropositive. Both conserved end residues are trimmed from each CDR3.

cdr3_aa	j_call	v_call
ASSRGAVGELF	TRBJ2-2	TRBV11-2
ASSLRGGLNTEAF	TRBJ1-1	TRBV28
SVEWGVPQETQY	TRBJ2-5	TRBV29-1
ASRHRTGETYEQY	TRBJ2-7	TRBV6-5
SAQDYEQF	TRBJ2-1	TRBV20-1
ASMGVAGTYEQY	TRBJ2-7	TRBV10-2
ATSRTDRGPLEQY	TRBJ2-7	TRBV15
ASGPSVGEVNEQY	TRBJ2-7	TRBV12-5
ASSPLGAYEQY	TRBJ2-7	TRBV5-4
ASGLVRTGKAF	TRBJ1-1	TRBV12-5
ASSHTLAGPALYEQY	TRBJ2-7	TRBV2
ASSQGVDTQY	TRBJ2-3	TRBV9
ASSYLAGSPLH	TRBJ1-6	TRBV6-5
ASSEVLAGEGGYGYT	TRBJ1-2	TRBV6-1
SVLSVYGYT	TRBJ1-2	TRBV29-1
ASSLGQIGEQY	-	TRBV18
ASSHRQGEETQY	TRBJ2-5	TRBV5-5
ASSFLGVISGNTIY	TRBJ1-3	TRBV11-2
ASSSGTDTQY	TRBJ2-3	TRBV5-4
TSSPPFYEQY	TRBJ2-7	TRBV1
ASSQVPGGPGEKLF	TRBJ1-4	TRBV14
ATHQTSYVGELF	TRBJ2-2	TRBV15
SVDLTSGGTDTQY	TRBJ2-3	TRBV29-1
ASSVGGDRGYEQY	TRBJ2-7	TRBV9
ASSLSRGLIYNEQF	TRBJ2-1	TRBV27
AWSDPSLAGGWEQF	TRBJ2-1	TRBV30
ASSITGESQPQH	TRBJ1-5	TRBV19
ASSTTGRGSYEQY	TRBJ2-7	TRBV6-1